Listed here are 9 T cell receptor beta chains from one sample, sequenced in a study of early T cells in non-severe SARS-CoV-2 infection. Using its own MiXCR run on the 5' RACE reads, TCRdb lists one record per CDR3 protein. The sample consists of about 30,000 distinct CDR3 sequences, approximately 5.6% of them appearing once. Specimen: whole blood. Receptor source: an adult who was a healthcare worker with PCR-confirmed SARS-CoV-2 infection or an uninfected control (not recorded which).

This clonotype was found many times. V is TRBV28 and J is TRBJ1-2; D gene ambiguous. Trimming stripped 6 bases from V and 8 bases from J, with 16 bases between. This CDR3 region has 13 residues. Germline CDR1 MDHEN, CDR2 SYDVKM. CDR3 sequence reads: CASSLFSSIGYTF. The CDR3 DNA reads as TGTGCCAGCAGCCTTTTTTCCTCTATAGGCTACACCTTC.

The rearrangement links TRBV28 to TRBJ1-1, with 7 bases that match TRBD1. The V gene's germline CDR1 is MDHEN and CDR2 SYDVKM. The CDR3 runs to 15 residues. After removal of 6 bases from V and 2 bases from J, the junction contained 9 bases not matched to a gene. The CDR3 DNA reads as TGTGCCAGCAGACTCGAGGAGGGGGCCAACACTGAAGCTTTCTTT. This sequence encodes CASRLEEGANTEAFF.

This clonotype was recorded many times. CDR3 amino acids: CASSAGWGPYEQYF. The DNA for the CDR3 is TGTGCCAGCAGTGCCGGATGGGGACCCTACGAGCAGTACTTC. The chain is built from TRBV2 and TRBJ2-7; the D gene could be TRBD1 or TRBD2 (5 bases each). Deletions cut 4 bases from V and 2 bases from J, with 12 bases between. The CDR3 spans 14 residues. Germline V gene sequence: CDR1 SNHLY, CDR2 FYNNEI.

The V call is TRBV12-3 or TRBV12-4, the J call TRBJ2-7, with TRBD1 matching over 7 bases. CDR3 length: 14 amino acids. V lost 4 bases and J lost 3; bases outside the gene matches: 6. CDR3 DNA sequence: TGTGCCAGCAGTTCCGGACAGGCCCGCTACGAGCAGTACTTC. This translates into CASSSGQARYEQYF.

This clonotype ranks as medium-sized. The V gene is TRBV4-1, the J gene TRBJ2-7, with 7 bases aligning to TRBD2. Per germline, CDR1 MGHRA and CDR2 YSYEKL. V was clipped by 3 bases and J by 7 bases; unmatched bases: 9. The CDR3 sequence is 14 residues long. The DNA for the CDR3 is TGCGCCAGCAGCCACGCTGCGGGAGTAGGTGAGCAGTACTTC. It codes for CASSHAAGVGEQYF.

This clonotype was counted ten times or more. The rearrangement uses TRBV27 and TRBJ2-7, with TRBD1 identical over 7 bases. The CDR3 has 13 residues. The germline CDR1 and CDR2 sequences are MNHEY and SMNVEV (reference sequence). V was clipped by 6 bases and J by 3 bases; unmatched bases: 5. CDR3 coding DNA: TGTGCCAGCAGAAGGGACAGTGGCTACGAGCAGTACTTC. Protein sequence: CASRRDSGYEQYF.

This clonotype was observed at least ten times. The rearrangement links TRBV6-2 or TRBV6-3 to TRBJ2-7, with D possibly TRBD2 on 5 matching bases. From germline, CDR1 is MNHEY and CDR2 SVGEGT. This CDR3 spans 17 amino acids. V was trimmed by 3 bases and J by 2 bases, leaving 20 bases between them. CDR3 residues: CASSYVMVLRDPYEQYF. CDR3 coding DNA: TGTGCCAGCAGTTATGTCATGGTCCTCCGGGATCCCTACGAGCAGTACTTC.

The chain joins TRBV7-2 to TRBJ1-6; TRBD1 is a possible D gene (6 bases). The CDR3 consists of 15 residues. CDR1 and CDR2 (germline): SGHTA, FQGNSA. Trimming cost V 3 bases and J 5 bases, with 11 bases left between them. The CDR3 is CASSFQQGNNSPLHF. The CDR3 DNA is TGTGCCAGCAGCTTCCAACAGGGCAATAATTCACCCCTCCACTTT.

This clonotype was seen only a few times. For the CDR3, the DNA is TGTGCCAGCAGCCAAGAACTAGCACGGAGCGAGCAGTACTTC. Amino acids: CASSQELARSEQYF. The genes are TRBV3-1 and TRBJ2-7; D may be TRBD2 (6 bases). With 0 bases removed from V and 6 bases from J, the gap between germline ends came to 12 bases. CDR3 length: 14 amino acids. Germline V CDR1 and CDR2: LGHDT, YNNKEL (reference sequence).